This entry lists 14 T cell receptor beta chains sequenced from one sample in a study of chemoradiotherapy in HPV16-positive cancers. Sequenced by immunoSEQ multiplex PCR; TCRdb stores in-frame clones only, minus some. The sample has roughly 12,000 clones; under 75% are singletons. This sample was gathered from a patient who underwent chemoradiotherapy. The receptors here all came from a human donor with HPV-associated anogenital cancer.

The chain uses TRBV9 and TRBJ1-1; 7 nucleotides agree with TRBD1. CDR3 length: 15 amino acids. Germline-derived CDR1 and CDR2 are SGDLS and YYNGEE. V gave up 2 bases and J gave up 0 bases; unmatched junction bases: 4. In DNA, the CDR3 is TGTGCCAGCAGCGTGGGACAGTTCATGAACACTGAAGCTTTCTTT. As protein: CASSVGQFMNTEAFF.

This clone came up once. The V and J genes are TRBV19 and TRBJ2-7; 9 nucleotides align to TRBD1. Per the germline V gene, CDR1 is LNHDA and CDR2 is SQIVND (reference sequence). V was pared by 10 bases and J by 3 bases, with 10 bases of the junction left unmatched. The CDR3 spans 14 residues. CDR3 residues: CATNPGQGHYEQYF. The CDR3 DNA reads TGTGCCACTAACCCCGGACAGGGGCACTACGAGCAGTACTTC.

The CDR3 here is CASSKVAKTEAFF. For the CDR3, the DNA is TGTGCCAGTAGCAAGGTAGCGAAGACTGAAGCTTTCTTT. The J gene is TRBJ1-1, the V gene TRBV19; no reliable D call. Trimming pared 6 bases from V and 5 bases from J, leaving 13 bases between. This CDR3 has 13 amino acids. Germline V CDR1 and CDR2: LNHDA, SQIVND (reference sequence).

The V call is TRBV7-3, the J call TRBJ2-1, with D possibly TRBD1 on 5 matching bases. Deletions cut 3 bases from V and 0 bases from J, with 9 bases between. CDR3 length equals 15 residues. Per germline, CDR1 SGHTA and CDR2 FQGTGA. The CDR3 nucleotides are TGTGCCAGCAGCTTCAGGGATAGCTCCTACAATGAGCAGTTCTTC. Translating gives CASSFRDSSYNEQFF.

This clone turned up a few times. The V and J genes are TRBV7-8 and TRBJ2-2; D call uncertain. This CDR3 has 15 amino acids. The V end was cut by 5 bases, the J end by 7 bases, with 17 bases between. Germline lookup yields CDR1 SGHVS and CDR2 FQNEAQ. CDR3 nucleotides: TGTGCCAGCAGCATCCGGACGATAGGTGGCGGGGAGCTGTTTTTT. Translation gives CASSIRTIGGGELFF.

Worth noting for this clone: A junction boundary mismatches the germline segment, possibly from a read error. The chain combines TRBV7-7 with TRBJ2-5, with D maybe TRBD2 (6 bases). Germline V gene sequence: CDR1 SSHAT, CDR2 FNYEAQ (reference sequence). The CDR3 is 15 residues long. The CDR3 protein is CASSLVASAQETQYF. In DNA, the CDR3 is TGTGCTAGCAGCTTAGTGGCTAGCGCGCAAGAGACCCAGTACTTC.

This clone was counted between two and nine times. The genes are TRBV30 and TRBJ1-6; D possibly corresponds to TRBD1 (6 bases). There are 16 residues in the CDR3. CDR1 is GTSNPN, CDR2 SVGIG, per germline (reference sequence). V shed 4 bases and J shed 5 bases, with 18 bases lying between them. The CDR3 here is CAWNPRGGRNNSPLHF. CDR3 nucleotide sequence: TGTGCCTGGAACCCCAGGGGCGGCAGAAATAATTCACCCCTCCACTTT.

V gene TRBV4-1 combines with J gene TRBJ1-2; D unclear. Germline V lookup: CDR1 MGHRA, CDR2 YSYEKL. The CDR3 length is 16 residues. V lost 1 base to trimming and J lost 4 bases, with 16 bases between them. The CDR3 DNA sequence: TGCGCCAGCAGCCAAGTAGTTGCCAGTCAGAGCTATGGCTACACCTTC. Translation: CASSQVVASQSYGYTF.

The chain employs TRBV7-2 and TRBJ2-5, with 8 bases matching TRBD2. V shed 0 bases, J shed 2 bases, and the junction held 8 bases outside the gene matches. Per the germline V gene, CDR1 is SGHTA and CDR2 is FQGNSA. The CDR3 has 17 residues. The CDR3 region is CASSLAWTSNQQETQYF. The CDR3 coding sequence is TGTGCCAGCAGCTTAGCTTGGACTAGCAATCAACAAGAGACCCAGTACTTC.

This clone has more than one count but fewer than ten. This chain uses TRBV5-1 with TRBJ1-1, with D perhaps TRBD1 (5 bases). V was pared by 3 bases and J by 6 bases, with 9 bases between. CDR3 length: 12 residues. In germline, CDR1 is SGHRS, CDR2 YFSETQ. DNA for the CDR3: TGCGCCAGCAGCTCCCTGGGGGCTGAAGCTTTCTTT. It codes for CASSSLGAEAFF.

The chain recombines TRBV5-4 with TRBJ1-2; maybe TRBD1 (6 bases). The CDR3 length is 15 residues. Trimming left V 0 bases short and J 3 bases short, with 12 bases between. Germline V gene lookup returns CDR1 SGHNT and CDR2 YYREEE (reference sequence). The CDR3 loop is CASSLETGADYGYTF. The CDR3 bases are TGTGCCAGCAGCTTGGAGACGGGGGCAGACTATGGCTACACCTTC.

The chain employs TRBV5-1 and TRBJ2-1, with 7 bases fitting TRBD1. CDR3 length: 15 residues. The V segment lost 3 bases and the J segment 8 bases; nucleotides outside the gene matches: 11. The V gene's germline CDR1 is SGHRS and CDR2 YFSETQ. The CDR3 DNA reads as TGCGCCAGCAGCTGGAGGACAGGTCAGAAGGATGAGCAGTTCTTC. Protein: CASSWRTGQKDEQFF.

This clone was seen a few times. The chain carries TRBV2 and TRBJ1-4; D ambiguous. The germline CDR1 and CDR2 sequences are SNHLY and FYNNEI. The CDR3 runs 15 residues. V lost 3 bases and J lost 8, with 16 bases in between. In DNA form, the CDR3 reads TGTGCCAGCAGTGAGGATGGTTCCAGTCGGGAAAAACTGTTTTTT. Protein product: CASSEDGSSREKLFF. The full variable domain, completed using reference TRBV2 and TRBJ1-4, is EPEVTQTPSHQVTQMGQEVILRCVPISNHLYFYWYRQILGQKVEFLVSFYNNEISEKSEIFDDQFSVERPDGSNFTLKIRSTKLEDSAMYFCASSEDGSSREKLFFGSGTQLSVL.

CDR3: CASSSTSGGGLGTQYF. In DNA, the CDR3 is TGTGCCAGCAGTTCGACTAGCGGGGGGGGGCTAGGTACGCAGTATTTT. The chain carries TRBV28 and TRBJ2-3; 14 bases fit TRBD2. This CDR3 has 16 amino acids. Trimming at V came to 4 bases and at J to 8 bases, leaving 8 bases not matched to a gene. Looked up from germline, CDR1 is MDHEN and CDR2 is SYDVKM.